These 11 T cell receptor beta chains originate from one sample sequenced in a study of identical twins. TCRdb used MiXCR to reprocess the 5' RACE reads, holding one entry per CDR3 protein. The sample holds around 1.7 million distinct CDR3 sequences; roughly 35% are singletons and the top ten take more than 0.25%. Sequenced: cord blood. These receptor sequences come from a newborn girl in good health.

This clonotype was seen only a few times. The CDR3 region has the DNA TGTGCCAGCGCTCTCACCGGGACTAGCACAGATACGCAGTATTTT. It specifies CASALTGTSTDTQYF. V usage is TRBV6-6 and J usage is TRBJ2-3; tentative D call: TRBD2 (6 bases). Trimming took 8 bases from V and 0 from J, leaving 15 bases between them. Germline assignment: CDR1 MNHNY and CDR2 SVGAGI (reference sequence). The CDR3 sequence is 15 residues long.

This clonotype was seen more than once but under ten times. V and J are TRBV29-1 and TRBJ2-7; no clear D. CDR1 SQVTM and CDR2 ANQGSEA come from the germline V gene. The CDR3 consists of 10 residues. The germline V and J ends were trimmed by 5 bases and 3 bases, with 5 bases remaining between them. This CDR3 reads CSVCHYEQYF. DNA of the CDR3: TGCAGCGTTTGTCACTACGAGCAGTACTTC.

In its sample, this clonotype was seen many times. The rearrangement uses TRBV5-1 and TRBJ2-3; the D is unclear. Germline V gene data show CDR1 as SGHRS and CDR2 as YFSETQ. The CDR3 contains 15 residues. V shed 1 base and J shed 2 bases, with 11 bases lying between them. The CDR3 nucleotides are TGCGCCAGCAGCTTGAGGTCCCAGCCCACAGATACGCAGTATTTT. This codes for CASSLRSQPTDTQYF. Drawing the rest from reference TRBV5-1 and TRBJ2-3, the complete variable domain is KAGVTQTPRYLIKTRGQQVTLSCSPISGHRSVSWYQQTPGQGLQFLFEYFSETQRNKGNFPGRFSGRQFSNSRSEMNVSTLELGDSALYLCASSLRSQPTDTQYFGPGTRLTVL.

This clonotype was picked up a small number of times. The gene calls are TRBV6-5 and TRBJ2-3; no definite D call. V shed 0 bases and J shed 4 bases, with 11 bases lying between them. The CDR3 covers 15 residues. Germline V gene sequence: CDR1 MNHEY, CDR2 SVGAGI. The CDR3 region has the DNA TGTGCCAGCAGTTACTCAACATCGCCGGCAGATACGCAGTATTTT. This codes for CASSYSTSPADTQYF.

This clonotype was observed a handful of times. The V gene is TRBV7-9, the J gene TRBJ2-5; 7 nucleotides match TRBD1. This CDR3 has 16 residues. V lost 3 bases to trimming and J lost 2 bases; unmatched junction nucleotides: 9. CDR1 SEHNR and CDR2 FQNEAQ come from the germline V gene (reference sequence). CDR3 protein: CASSFGTELEQETQYF. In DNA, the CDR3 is TGTGCCAGCAGCTTTGGGACAGAACTAGAACAAGAGACCCAGTACTTC.

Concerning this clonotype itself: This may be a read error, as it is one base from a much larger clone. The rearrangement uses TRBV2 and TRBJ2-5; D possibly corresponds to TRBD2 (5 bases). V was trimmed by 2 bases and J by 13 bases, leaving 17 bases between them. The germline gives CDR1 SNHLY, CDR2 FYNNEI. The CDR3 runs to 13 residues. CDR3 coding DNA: TGTGCCAGCAGTGAAAGTTGGACTCCCGTGTGGTACTTC. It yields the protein CASSESWTPVWYF.

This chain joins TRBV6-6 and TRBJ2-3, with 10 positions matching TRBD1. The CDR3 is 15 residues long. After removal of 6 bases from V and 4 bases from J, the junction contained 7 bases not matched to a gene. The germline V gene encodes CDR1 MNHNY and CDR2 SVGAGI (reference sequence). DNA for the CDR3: TGTGCCAGCAGAGGGACAGGGGTTTTCTCAGATACGCAGTATTTT. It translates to CASRGTGVFSDTQYF.

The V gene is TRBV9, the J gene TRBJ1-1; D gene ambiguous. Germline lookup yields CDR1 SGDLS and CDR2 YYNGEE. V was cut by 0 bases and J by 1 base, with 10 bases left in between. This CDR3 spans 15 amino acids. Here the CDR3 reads CASSVETVGNTEAFF. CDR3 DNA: TGTGCCAGCAGCGTAGAGACTGTGGGGAACACTGAAGCTTTCTTT.

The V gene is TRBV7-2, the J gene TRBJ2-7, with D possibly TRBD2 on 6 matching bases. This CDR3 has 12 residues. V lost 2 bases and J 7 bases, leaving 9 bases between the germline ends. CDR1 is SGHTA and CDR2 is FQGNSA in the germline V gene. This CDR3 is CASSLRLAEQYF. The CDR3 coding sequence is TGTGCCAGCAGCTTACGGCTAGCGGAGCAGTACTTC.

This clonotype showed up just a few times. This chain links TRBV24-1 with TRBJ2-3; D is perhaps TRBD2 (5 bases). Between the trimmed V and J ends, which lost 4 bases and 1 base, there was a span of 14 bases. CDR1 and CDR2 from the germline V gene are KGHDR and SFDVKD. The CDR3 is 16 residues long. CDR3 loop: CATSEGLGGRTDTQYF. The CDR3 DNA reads TGTGCCACCAGTGAAGGGTTAGGAGGCCGCACAGATACGCAGTATTTT.

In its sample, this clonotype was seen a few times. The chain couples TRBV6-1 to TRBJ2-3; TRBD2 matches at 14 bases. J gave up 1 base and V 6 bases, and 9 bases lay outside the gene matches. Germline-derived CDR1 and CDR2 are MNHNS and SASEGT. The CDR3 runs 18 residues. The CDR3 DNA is TGTGCCAGCAGGTCAAGCGGGACTAGCGGGAGCCGCACAGATACGCAGTATTTT. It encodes CASRSSGTSGSRTDTQYF.